This T cell receptor (beta chain) was recovered during a study of blood T cell repertoires in COVID-19. V lost 0 bases to trimming and J lost 6 bases, with 7 bases between them. The V gene's germline CDR1 is SGHRS and CDR2 YFSETQ. This CDR3 spans 14 amino acids. Clones were sequenced by immunoSEQ multiplex PCR, and TCRdb holds only the in-frame ones, with some missing. The data contain 200,000 to 250,000 clones, approximately 82% of them seen just once; the ten biggest clones take up 9.7%. The sequence was collected from a man aged 50 or older with active or convalescent COVID-19. The rearrangement joins TRBV5-1 to TRBJ1-6; tentative D call: TRBD1 (5 bases). The sample consisted of peripheral blood. Here the CDR3 DNA reads TGCGCCAGCAGCTTGGGGGGCTCTAATTCACCCCTCCACTTT. Amino acids: CASSLGGSNSPLHF.